Described below is a single TCR beta chain sequence and its context. Per the authors' pipeline: Amplification with reference gene primers provided the estimates of nucleated cell counts. Some clones are missing from TCRdb's copy, which holds only in-frame ones; the method was immunoSEQ multiplex PCR. V and J calls and clone size follow that table, whereas D and trimming were derived from the DNA. The sample records approximately 70,000 clones, 85% to 90% being singletons. These data are taken from a study of blood T cell repertoires in COVID-19. Study information: From T cells, B-cell-depleted T cells, or PBMCs came the material, which was cDNA or gDNA.

Trimming took off 1 base at V and 1 base at J, with 7 bases between the two ends. This CDR3 has 14 residues. Germline CDR1 and CDR2: MGHRA and YSYEKL. The chain joins TRBV4-1 to TRBJ1-2; unclear D gene. This TCR derives from a woman aged 60-75 years with acute or convalescent COVID-19. The sequencing input was peripheral blood. CDR3 residues: CASSQVAGNYGYTF. The CDR3 nucleotides read TGCGCCAGCAGCCAAGTCGCGGGTAACTATGGCTACACCTTC.